The entry below gives a single TCR beta chain sequence along with its context. V was trimmed by 5 bases and J by 7 bases, leaving 18 bases between them. The CDR3 runs 14 residues. CDR1 is SQVTM, CDR2 ANQGSEA, per germline. Generated by immunoSEQ multiplex PCR, the TCRdb table keeps only in-frame clones and is missing some. Among about 110,000 clones listed, 76% were seen once. Seattle cases were enrolled at active infection and followed longitudinally. The data were obtained in a study of blood T cell repertoires in COVID-19. At the level of the study: The origin of the acute and convalescent COVID-19 samples was the United States, Italy and Spain. T cells, B-cell-depleted T cells, or PBMCs provided the cDNA or gDNA that served as material.

The sequence derives from an older man with COVID-19, enrolled during active disease. This chain joins TRBV29-1 and TRBJ1-3, with D tentatively TRBD1 (6 bases). The sequencing sample was made of peripheral blood. The CDR3 is CSVSPDRIGNTIYF. CDR3 DNA: TGCAGCGTTTCCCCGGACAGAATAGGGAACACCATATATTTT.